The rows below give T cell receptor beta chains drawn from one sample of a study of identical twins. MiXCR, run by TCRdb on the 5' RACE reads, gives a single entry per CDR3 protein. The table has 550,000 to 800,000 distinct CDR3 sequences, roughly 6.6% seen once. Separately, the same data were catalogued under a study of yellow fever vaccine responses in identical twins.

The sequenced sample was PBMCs. Receptors were obtained from a woman aged 18-29 years in good health. CDR3s include the opening cysteine and the closing phenylalanine or tryptophan. The D gene is left open where the match is weak. Size tells how often a clone was seen (once, few, many) or the class of an expanded clone, and some rows leave it out.

TRBV5-1	TRBD2	few	TRBJ2-5	TGCGCCAGCAGCTTTTCTAGCGGGAGGGCCGGAGAGACCCAGTACTTC	CASSFSSGRAGETQYF
TRBV28	-	few	TRBJ2-2	TGTGCCAGCAGTTTATGGGGGAGGACTAACACCGGGGAGCTGTTTTTT	CASSLWGRTNTGELFF
TRBV12-5	TRBD1	few	TRBJ2-1	TGTGCTAGTGGTCCACGTGGGACAGCCGACAATGAGCAGTTCTTC	CASGPRGTADNEQFF
TRBV29-1	-	many	TRBJ1-3	TGCAGCGTTTCTACGGCCGGTGGAGCTGGAAACACCATATATTTT	CSVSTAGGAGNTIYF
TRBV5-1	-	many	TRBJ2-3	TGCGCCAGCAGCTCCCACAGGGAGACGCAGTATTTT	CASSSHRETQYF
TRBV4-1	TRBD2	few	TRBJ2-7	TGCGCCAGCAGCCCGGGACCACAAAGACAATCAACCGGGACTAGACCCTACGAGCAGTACTTC	CASSPGPQRQSTGTRPYEQYF
TRBV5-1	TRBD1	few	TRBJ2-1	TGCGCCAGCAGCAGGTTAACAGGGGACCTCTCCTACAATGAGCAGTTCTTC	CASSRLTGDLSYNEQFF
TRBV24-1	-	-	TRBJ1-6	TGTGCCACCAGTGATTTGTCCCTCCACTTT	CATSDLSLHF
TRBV4-1	-	many	TRBJ2-7	TGCGCCAGCAGCCCACAACTAGGCGAGCAGTACTTC	CASSPQLGEQYF
TRBV18	TRBD1	-	TRBJ2-7	TGTGCCAGCTCACCAGGTGTTTTACGTGTTGGGACAGGGGTAGGCGAGCAGTACTTC	CASSPGVLRVGTGVGEQYF
TRBV11-1	TRBD2	-	TRBJ2-1	TGTGCCAGCAGCTGCCCTGGGACTAGCGGGGCTATTTGCTCCTACAATGAGCAGTTCTTC	CASSCPGTSGAICSYNEQFF
TRBV12-3/TRBV12-4	-	few	TRBJ2-5	TGTGCCAGCAGTTTAGAAAGGGTAAAAGAGACCCAGTACTTC	CASSLERVKETQYF
TRBV7-9	-	few	TRBJ2-5	TGTGCCAGCAGCTCCACAGGAGTGTCTCGGGAGACCCAGTACTTC	CASSSTGVSRETQYF
TRBV9	TRBD2	few	TRBJ2-2	TGTGCCAGCAGCGACCCCTTGGGGGTAGCGGGAGGGCCGGACACCGGGGAGCTGTTTTTT	CASSDPLGVAGGPDTGELFF
TRBV29-1	-	many	TRBJ2-7	TGCAGCGTGGCTGCAGGTAACTACGAGCAGTACTTC	CSVAAGNYEQYF
TRBV12-3/TRBV12-4	-	many	TRBJ1-2	TGTGCCAGCAGTGCGACCGGGCCGACGAGCGGCTACACCTTC	CASSATGPTSGYTF
TRBV5-5	TRBD1	-	TRBJ1-5	TGTGCCAGCAGCAAAACAGGGGGGGGATATGGTAGCAATCAGCCCCAGCATTTT	CASSKTGGGYGSNQPQHF
TRBV4-1	-	many	TRBJ2-3	TGCGCCAGCAGCCAAGACCTGGACACAAAGGTGGAGTATTTT	CASSQDLDTKVEYF
TRBV20-1	-	-	TRBJ2-6	TGCAGTGCCTCACGCTCTGGGGCCAACGTCCTGACTTTC	CSASRSGANVLTF
TRBV10-3	-	few	TRBJ2-2	TGTGCCATCAGTGAGCCCGCCGGGGAGCTGTTTTTT	CAISEPAGELFF
TRBV13	TRBD2	many	TRBJ2-3	TGTGCCAGCAGCCCTCAGCGGGGGGCCGTTGATACGCAGTATTTT	CASSPQRGAVDTQYF
TRBV27	TRBD1	-	TRBJ2-7	TGTGCCAGCAGTTCTGTTGGGACAGGGGACCACGAGCAGTACTTC	CASSSVGTGDHEQYF
TRBV28	-	-	TRBJ2-3	TGTGCCAGCAGTGCGACAGGTCCTACGCAGTATTTT	CASSATGPTQYF
TRBV6-6	-	many	TRBJ1-1	TGTGCCAGCAGTTACGGGGAGACTGAAGCTTTCTTT	CASSYGETEAFF